Below are 28 T cell receptor beta chains sequenced from a single sample in a study of T-cell reconstitution after alpha-beta-depleted transplantation in children. TCRbeta library construction was performed incorporating unique molecular identifiers. Each CDR3 protein gets one entry after TCRdb re-called the PCR reads with MiXCR. The sample consists of 100,000 to 120,000 distinct CDR3 sequences, about a tenth of them appearing once. The sequenced sample was PBMCs from the stem cell graft donor, obtained from the stem cell graft. Receptors were obtained from a human donor who donated a stem cell graft to a child with acute lymphoblastic leukemia.

This clonotype appeared many times. The rearrangement joins TRBV3-1 to TRBJ2-2; possible D gene TRBD2, 5 bases. The CDR3 has 15 residues. Per germline, CDR1 LGHDT and CDR2 YNNKEL (reference sequence). V lost 6 bases, J lost 0 bases, and 11 bases lay in between. CDR3 sequence reads: CASSRSGTNTGELFF. The CDR3 coding sequence is TGTGCCAGCAGTCGAAGCGGAACGAACACCGGGGAGCTGTTTTTT.

This clonotype was seen a few times. This sequence joins TRBV7-2 and TRBJ2-7, with TRBD2 identical over 9 bases. Germline V CDR1 and CDR2: SGHTA, FQGNSA. The CDR3 extends over 16 amino acids. V lost 1 base, J lost 5 bases, and 9 bases stayed unmatched. CDR3 sequence reads: CASSLVWSSGENEQYF. The CDR3 coding sequence is TGTGCCAGCAGCTTAGTATGGTCTAGCGGGGAAAACGAGCAGTACTTC.

This clonotype was picked up many times. At one end the junction does not follow the germline gene, possibly because of a read error. In nucleotides, the CDR3 is TGCAGTGCAAGAGACGGGCTAGCCAAAAACATTCAGTACTTC. Its translation is CSARDGLAKNIQYF. V gene TRBV20-1 combines with J gene TRBJ2-4; D gene ambiguous. From germline, CDR1 is DFQATT and CDR2 SNEGSKA (reference sequence). CDR3 length: 14 amino acids.

This clonotype was observed many times. The chain employs TRBV6-5 and TRBJ2-7; D perhaps matches TRBD1 (5 bases). V lost 2 bases and J 2 bases, leaving 10 bases between the germline ends. The CDR3 is 14 residues long. Germline V lookup: CDR1 MNHEY, CDR2 SVGAGI. As DNA, the CDR3 is TGTGCCAGCAGTTACCCTGGACAAACCTACGAGCAGTACTTC. Amino acids: CASSYPGQTYEQYF.

There are many counts of this clonotype. The gene calls are TRBV15 and TRBJ2-1; the match to TRBD2 covers 7 bases. After removal of 0 bases from V and 10 bases from J, the junction contained 9 bases not matched to a gene. The CDR3 sequence is 15 residues long. Per the germline V gene, CDR1 is LNHNV and CDR2 is YYDKDF (reference sequence). CDR3 DNA: TGTGCCACCAGCAGAGAGGGAGGGCCGGTAGGGGAGCAGTTCTTC. Translation: CATSREGGPVGEQFF.

As concerns this clonotype: Without the conserved terminal phenylalanine or tryptophan, this CDR3 likely stems from a read error. V and J are TRBV11-1 and TRBJ2-7, with D hard to call. The CDR3 spans 12 residues. Trimming took off 5 bases at V and 1 base at J, with 6 bases between the two ends. CDR1 is SGHAT and CDR2 is FQDESV in the germline V gene (reference sequence). The CDR3 sequence is CASSSTSYEQYL. The CDR3 nucleotides are TGTGCCAGCAGCAGTACTTCCTACGAGCAGTACTTA.

This clonotype was detected many times. The chain has TRBV5-1 and TRBJ2-5, with D perhaps TRBD1 (5 bases). This CDR3 comprises 15 residues. Germline V gene data show CDR1 as SGHRS and CDR2 as YFSETQ. V dropped 0 bases and J dropped 0 bases, with 9 bases sitting between them. The CDR3 region has the DNA TGCGCCAGCAGCTTGGCGACAGCGCACCAAGAGACCCAGTACTTC. Its protein is CASSLATAHQETQYF.

This clonotype appeared many times. The CDR3: CASSRPDYTGELFF. CDR3 nucleotide sequence: TGTGCCAGCAGCCGACCGGACTATACCGGGGAGCTGTTTTTT. The chain recombines TRBV7-6 with TRBJ2-2, with D tentatively TRBD2 (6 bases). There are 14 residues in the CDR3. Trimming pared 5 bases from V and 5 bases from J, leaving 12 bases between. Germline loops: CDR1 SGHVS, CDR2 FNYEAQ.

This clonotype was seen ten or more times. The genes are TRBV14 and TRBJ1-1, with D unresolved. The CDR3 totals 14 residues. The germline gives CDR1 SGHDN, CDR2 FVKESK. Trimming cost V 4 bases and J 0 bases, with 9 bases left between them. CDR3 in amino acids: CASSLRSVNTEAFF. The DNA for the CDR3 is TGTGCCAGCAGCCTTAGGAGTGTGAACACTGAAGCTTTCTTT.

This clonotype was seen at least ten times. CDR3 sequence reads: CASSWGTGPGEQYF. CDR3 DNA sequence: TGTGCCAGCAGTTGGGGGACAGGGCCGGGCGAGCAGTACTTC. This chain links TRBV12-3 or TRBV12-4 with TRBJ2-7; 9 nucleotides line up with TRBD1. The trim removed 4 bases at V and 6 bases at J, leaving 7 bases unmatched. This CDR3 is 14 amino acids long.

This clonotype was seen ten or more times. The rearrangement joins TRBV9 to TRBJ2-1; D not resolved. The CDR3 is 14 amino acids. Germline V gene lookup returns CDR1 SGDLS and CDR2 YYNGEE. V shed 4 bases and J shed 0 bases, with 8 bases lying between them. The CDR3 reads CASSNGRSYNEQFF. CDR3 nucleotides: TGTGCCAGCAGCAACGGCCGCTCCTACAATGAGCAGTTCTTC.

This clonotype has at least ten counts. The V call is TRBV7-9, the J call TRBJ2-7; 9 bases are a match to TRBD1. Germline CDR1 reads SEHNR; CDR2 reads FQNEAQ (reference sequence). The CDR3 has 14 amino acids. After removal of 9 bases from V and 0 bases from J, the junction contained 6 bases not matched to a gene. CDR3 in DNA: TGTGCCAGTACCGGGACAGGGAGCTCCTACGAGCAGTACTTC. It codes for CASTGTGSSYEQYF.

This clonotype came up many times. This chain links TRBV4-2 with TRBJ1-1; the D gene is possibly TRBD1 (5 bases). Deletions cut 4 bases from V and 5 bases from J, with 17 bases between. The germline gives CDR1 LGHNA, CDR2 YNFKEQ. The CDR3 is 15 amino acids. The chain's CDR3 is CASSPGSGEGTEAFF. The DNA for the CDR3 is TGTGCCAGCAGCCCTGGGTCGGGGGAGGGGACTGAAGCTTTCTTT.

This clonotype was detected many times. V usage is TRBV15 and J usage is TRBJ2-3; D uncertain. This CDR3 spans 11 amino acids. Trimming stripped 8 bases from V and 5 bases from J, with 8 bases between. In germline, CDR1 is LNHNV, CDR2 YYDKDF (reference sequence). CDR3 sequence (DNA): TGTGCCACCCGAGTGAGAGATACGCAGTATTTT. Translating gives CATRVRDTQYF.

This clonotype was seen many times. V and J are TRBV6-1 and TRBJ2-6; 11 positions match TRBD1. CDR1 MNHNS and CDR2 SASEGT come from the germline V gene. The CDR3 extends over 18 amino acids. Unmatched junction bases numbered 6, after V lost 5 bases and J lost 0 bases. CDR3 DNA sequence: TGTGCCAGCAGTCCGGACAGGGGGCCCCTCTCTGGGGCCAACGTCCTGACTTTC. The encoded protein is CASSPDRGPLSGANVLTF.

This clonotype was detected many times. The chain recombines TRBV12-3 or TRBV12-4 with TRBJ2-7, with D perhaps matching TRBD2 (6 bases). The V end was cut by 1 base, the J end by 3 bases, with 13 bases between. This CDR3 is 15 amino acids long. CDR3: CASSLGNGGVYEQYF. CDR3 nucleotides: TGTGCCAGCAGTTTAGGGAATGGCGGGGTCTACGAGCAGTACTTC.

This clonotype has ten or more counts. The chain couples TRBV18 to TRBJ1-2; perhaps TRBD1 as D (6 bases). CDR3 length: 13 residues. Trimming cost V 1 base and J 8 bases, with 11 bases left between them. Looked up from germline, CDR1 is KGHSH and CDR2 is LQKENI. CDR3 sequence (DNA): TGTGCCAGCTCACCACGGACAGCAAGCGGCTACACCTTC. Residues: CASSPRTASGYTF.

Ten or more counts support this clonotype. The chain couples TRBV5-1 to TRBJ2-7; either TRBD1 or TRBD2 may supply D (5 bases each). The germline gives CDR1 SGHRS, CDR2 YFSETQ. With 0 bases removed from V and 5 bases from J, the gap between germline ends came to 15 bases. The CDR3 length is 15 residues. Written as DNA, the CDR3 is TGCGCCAGCAGCTTGGGGGATTTAGGGACGGACGAGCAGTACTTC. Protein product: CASSLGDLGTDEQYF.

The V gene is TRBV20-1, the J gene TRBJ1-2; a weak D match, TRBD1 (5 bases). From germline, CDR1 is DFQATT and CDR2 SNEGSKA (reference sequence). Trimming pared 2 bases from V and 4 bases from J, leaving 11 bases between. The CDR3 is 13 residues long. CDR3 coding DNA: TGCAGTGCTAGATATGGGGCCCCCTATGGCTACACCTTC. Translated, it gives CSARYGAPYGYTF.

This clonotype showed up many times. The chain recombines TRBV5-1 with TRBJ1-2; possible D gene TRBD1, 5 bases. Germline loops: CDR1 SGHRS, CDR2 YFSETQ. The CDR3 loop spans 20 amino acids. The V gene lost 0 bases and the J gene lost 6 bases, with 30 bases spanning the gap. CDR3 coding DNA: TGCGCCAGCAGCTTGGACTTTATTTACCCACTCTGGGACGGTGGACATGGCTACACCTTC. Translated: CASSLDFIYPLWDGGHGYTF.

The chain combines TRBV18 with TRBJ2-7, with a tentative D call TRBD1 (5 bases). The germline CDR1 and CDR2 sequences are KGHSH and LQKENI. CDR3 size: 17 residues. V dropped 4 bases and J dropped 0 bases, with 19 bases sitting between them. The CDR3 loop reads CASSRRIGALDSYEQYF. As DNA, the CDR3 is TGTGCCAGCTCACGAAGGATAGGGGCCCTTGACTCCTACGAGCAGTACTTC.

This clonotype has a count of ten or more. The chain carries TRBV5-1 and TRBJ1-2, with D possibly being TRBD1 (5 bases). This CDR3 comprises 15 residues. Trimming left V 4 bases short and J 0 bases short, with 13 bases between. Germline values: CDR1 SGHRS, CDR2 YFSETQ. The chain's CDR3 is CASSGFFRANYGYTF. CDR3 nucleotide sequence: TGCGCCAGCAGCGGATTCTTCAGGGCTAACTATGGCTACACCTTC.

This clonotype was counted at least ten times. The chain is built from TRBV5-1 and TRBJ1-1; possibly TRBD1 for D (5 bases). CDR1 and CDR2 from the germline V gene are SGHRS and YFSETQ. Trimming removed 0 bases from V and 4 bases from J, with 10 bases in between. The CDR3 contains 14 residues. The CDR3 DNA reads as TGCGCCAGCAGCTTGGGTGGGGGATCCACTGAAGCTTTCTTT. Amino acids: CASSLGGGSTEAFF.

The chain employs TRBV5-1 and TRBJ2-1; D assignment may be TRBD1 or TRBD2 (6 bases each). The CDR3 has 14 amino acids. From germline, CDR1 is SGHRS and CDR2 YFSETQ. V lost 3 bases to trimming and J lost 8 bases, with 15 bases between them. The CDR3 DNA reads as TGCGCCAGCAGCTCGCCGGGGGCATGGGATGAGCAGTTCTTC. This gives the protein CASSSPGAWDEQFF.

This clonotype was seen ten or more times. The chain recombines TRBV19 with TRBJ1-1, with 12 nucleotides matching TRBD1. Germline V gene sequence: CDR1 LNHDA, CDR2 SQIVND (reference sequence). The CDR3 is 15 amino acids. V lost 3 bases to trimming and J lost 4 bases; unmatched junction nucleotides: 3. The CDR3 reads CASSMGQGAGTEAFF. The DNA of the CDR3 is TGTGCCAGTAGTATGGGACAGGGGGCCGGCACTGAAGCTTTCTTT.

This clonotype was seen at least ten times. This chain uses TRBV20-1 with TRBJ2-1; TRBD2 matches at 9 bases. The length of the CDR3 is 16 residues. Per the germline V gene, CDR1 is DFQATT and CDR2 is SNEGSKA (reference sequence). V was pared by 3 bases and J by 5 bases, with 11 bases of the junction left unmatched. CDR3 sequence (DNA): TGCAGTGCTAGCAGTGCACTAGCGGGTGCTAACAATGAGCAGTTCTTC. This translates into CSASSALAGANNEQFF.

This clonotype was detected many times. J is TRBJ2-7 and V is TRBV3-1; 11 bases agree with TRBD2. Germline V lookup: CDR1 LGHDT, CDR2 YNNKEL (reference sequence). This CDR3 region has 15 residues. V lost 4 bases, J lost 6 bases, and 8 bases stayed unmatched. CDR3: CASSPGLAVTGEQYF. In DNA form, the CDR3 reads TGTGCCAGCAGCCCGGGACTAGCGGTGACCGGCGAGCAGTACTTC.

This clonotype occurred many times. CDR3 region: CASSPPLGQKEETQYF. The CDR3 region has the DNA TGCGCCAGCAGCCCGCCCCTAGGACAGAAGGAGGAGACCCAGTACTTC. V gene TRBV5-1 combines with J gene TRBJ2-5; possibly TRBD1 for D (6 bases). CDR1 SGHRS and CDR2 YFSETQ come from the germline V gene. This CDR3 is 16 amino acids long. V lost 4 bases and J 5 bases, leaving 21 bases between the germline ends.